This TCR beta chain is from a study of cytomegalovirus exposure and HLA in healthy donors listed by TCRdb under 2017. About the full investigation: An earlier analysis of approximately 550 of the donors reported more than 250 Gb of sequence data and roughly 100 million unique TCR beta sequences from about 200 million T cells. HLA typing included class I and class II loci at four-digit resolution. An earlier analysis of around 580 of the donors used high-throughput TCR beta sequencing to judge whether each TCR beta V gene segment behaved as functional or pseudogenic. Using immunosequencing, the study profiled T cell repertoires from about 620 subjects and related those repertoires to cytomegalovirus serostatus. Across 398 genotyped donors of the cohort, an average of roughly 230,000 unique TCR beta nucleotide sequences per donor were sequenced, and roughly a sixth of those sequences were non-productive. In the later analysis, no new phenotypic data were used to find candidate immune exposures; instead, reliance was placed on TCR beta sequences and their occurrence across donors. In a later genetic analysis, genome-wide SNP genotypes for about 60% of the 666 donors were used, and that subset was treated as a discovery cohort. An early release covering 500 to 750 HLA-typed donors comprised 250 to 350 gigabases of sequencing data and around 85 million unique TCR sequences. A separate validation cohort of 90 to 150 different subjects was used in addition to the roughly 670-subject first cohort. Donor age, sex, ethnicity and CMV serostatus were compiled alongside the repertoire data. A later analysis re-analyzed previously published TCR beta repertoires from several hundred donors and added high-resolution HLA genotyping to study TCR occurrence patterns. The number of donors typed differed by locus, with roughly 629-640 for A, B, C, DRB1 and DQB1, around 500 for DQA1, 600 to 610 for DPA1, and around 460 for DPB1. The genetic ancestry cluster associated with self-reported Caucasian donors included around four fifths of the roughly 400 genotyped donors. About 5 DR-DQ haplotypes were handled as single units for association and clustering, since linkage in the cohort was strong. All discovery cohort repertoires had been generated using a single sequencing platform. The study combined high-throughput TCR immunosequencing, statistical association of individual TCRs with disease status, and machine learning to predict cytomegalovirus infection status. The aim of the study was to test whether cataloging public T cell receptors could identify signatures of past pathogen exposure. Beyond this particular receptor, the publication reports: Because counts were too low, 15 to 20 rarely observed V segments, including chromosome 9 orphons, were excluded from the earlier analysis of some 540 of the donors. Correlated functional status among segregating V segments might reflect linkage disequilibrium, but an unknown experimental factor could not be ruled out. For the cohort, immune exposure information was limited to CMV serostatus. A further reported finding was that TCR beta sequences accurately predicted the HLA-A and HLA-B alleles for most subjects in the first cohort. Strong co-occurrence of HLA alleles, especially DR and DQ, made assigning TCR associations to individual alleles difficult. Presence/absence analyses assumed roughly uniform sequencing depth across donors, an assumption that may not hold. In a later analysis, the rate of TCR association differed among HLA loci, with DRB1 alleles having the most associated TCRs and HLA-C alleles having the fewest. A later analysis associated about 17,000 TCR beta sequences with specific HLA alleles at a false discovery rate of 0.05. According to a later genetic analysis, donors in an Asian-associated ancestry cluster had fewer N-insertions in productive TCRs than the approximately 670-donor mean. In vitro tests confirmed that a few of the cytomegalovirus-associated TCR beta chains recognize cytomegalovirus antigens. According to the authors, the approach could potentially be generalized to other disease states and immunological phenotypes. This cohort had only TCR beta chains sequenced, and the lack of alpha or paired-chain data limited which features could be detected. Some IMGT-functional V segments, including TRBV6-2 and TRBV6-3, could not be told apart with the 87-base-pair reads, so those segments were excluded. The classifier was reported to diagnose cytomegalovirus status with high specificity and sensitivity in both the original and validation cohorts. In an earlier analysis of about 600 of the donors, most TCR beta V segments appeared in productive rearrangements about 87% or about 30% of the time, broadly matching IMGT annotations. According to a later analysis, parvovirus B19, influenza, CMV and Epstein-Barr virus appeared linked to several top co-occurrence clusters. A group of highly shared sequence variants was considered likely to be a technical artifact of the sequencing pipeline. In a later analysis, HLA-associated TCR beta chains were found to be more clonally expanded and to have lower generation probabilities than equally common non-associated chains. Most CMV-associated TCR beta chains appeared to be HLA-restricted in a later analysis, and the HLA associations seemed to be driven largely by CMV exposure. An association between a missense DCLRE1C variant and V-gene and J-gene trimming of TCR beta chains was found in a later genetic analysis and replicated in an independent cohort. Across donors, most TCR sequences were observed very rarely, whereas some public TCRs were present in many individuals. The study gave a list of over 150 TCR beta chains associated with cytomegalovirus. HLA typing was unavailable for some donors at each locus, so association tests used only the typed subset.

CDR1 and CDR2 (SQVTM, ANQGSEA) derive from the germline V gene. The CDR3 spans 14 residues, from the cysteine through the phenylalanine. Here the CDR3 DNA is all that survives: 42 bases in frame from base 1. Compared with germline, V lacks 1 base and J lacks 6 bases; bases without a gene match: 7. Receptor amplification or capture employed the immunoSEQ multiplex PCR assay. The multiplex PCR relied on a mix of 60 forward primers for TCR Vbeta segments and 13 reverse primers for TCR Jbeta segments. The CDR3 region of rearranged TCR beta genes was amplified from genomic DNA by a multiplex PCR assay. On the Illumina HiSeq System, the amplified TCR beta libraries were sequenced as 87-base-pair reads. Regarding the original processing steps: In a later analysis, tens of millions of unique TCR beta chains were counted across the 690 or so repertoires, and around 11 million of these chains were shared by at least two donors. A nearest-neighbor algorithm error-corrected the raw reads and collapsed the reads into unique sequences, merging closely related sequences to remove PCR and sequencing errors. V, D and J gene segments were assigned by aligning CDR3 sequences to IMGT reference sequences. Each retained sequence needed at least a six-nucleotide match to both a V gene segment and a J gene segment. A rearrangement counted as productive if the CDR3 had no stop codons and remained in frame with V and J, and every other rearrangement counted as non-productive. CDR3 was defined according to IMGT convention as the region running from the second conserved V-encoded cysteine to the conserved J-encoded phenylalanine. The earlier analysis of 587 of the donors excluded sequences that lacked an unambiguous match to a single V gene segment. An earlier analysis of just under 600 of the donors called V segments functional above 56.7% productive rearrangements and segregating when the between-donor standard deviation exceeded 5%. A statistical classification framework was developed to diagnose cytomegalovirus status using the catalog of TCR beta chain sequences. In a later analysis, TCR nucleotide sequences were compared against IMGT/GENE-DB human TR gene sequences so that V and J genes could be assigned. The TCRdist pipeline was used in a later analysis to assign CDR3 sequences and most-parsimonious VDJ recombination scenarios. In a later analysis, each TCR beta chain was defined by its CDR3 amino acid sequence together with its V-gene family, and reads lacking a unique V-gene family were excluded. As a way to deal with suspected cross-contamination and a sequencing artifact, a later analysis dropped approximately 570 nucleotide sequences that were highly shared and had low generation probability. A later analysis calculated a clonal expansion index for each public chain from normalized within-repertoire ranks of inferred template counts. In a later analysis, generation probabilities were computed using a VDJ recombination model fitted to out-of-frame rearrangements, and the results were checked against IGoR. In a later analysis, hypergeometric tests were used to score TCR-TCR, TCR-HLA and TCR-CMV co-occurrence, with a repertoire-size bias correction applied to TCR pairs. To estimate false discovery rates, a later analysis permuted the HLA or CMV assignments 20 times. In a later analysis, co-occurring TCRs were grouped with DBSCAN, and TCRdist sequence similarity was added when clustering was performed within HLA-allele-positive subsets. Repertoires with fewer than 30,000 or more than 120,000 public chains were left out of co-occurrence clustering, as were about 5 repertoires with anomalous nucleotide sharing. The table comes from immuneACCESS by way of TCRdb, which keeps in-frame sequences with V and J called. Part of the clones is missing from these tables; in studies checked, under half for an unresolved V gene and the rest for unknown reasons. Clone size and the V and J calls come from that table; the DNA yielded D and trimming. The sample table shows 150,000 to 200,000 clones, and about four fifths are seen once. 1.6% of the sample goes to the ten largest clones.

A word on this clone: No cognate antigen has been identified for it. No per-base quality is available; no much larger clone lies one base away.

The cohort was made up of under 800 healthy bone marrow donors. At the time of sampling, every cohort member was nominally healthy, though immune exposures that went unrecorded were likely present. The donor was CMV seronegative and was included in the group of several hundred seronegative cohort members. Each donor provided a peripheral blood sample, and peripheral blood mononuclear cells were used for TCR beta sequencing. Genomic DNA extraction from the blood cell samples was performed with the Qiagen DNeasy Blood Extraction Kit. This TCR came from a woman aged 45-59 years in good health and CMV-seronegative. The V and J segments used are TRBV29-1 and TRBJ2-7; 9 of the junction bases match TRBD2. Sample: PBMCs. The nucleotide sequence reads as follows: TGCAGCGTTGAAGGGGGGACTAGCAGGGGCGAGCAGTACTTC. This translates into CSVEGGTSRGEQYF.